These 8 T cell receptor beta chains were sequenced from one sample in a study of CD8+ T cells in alopecia areata. TCR sequencing used cDNA made by reverse transcription of extracted RNA. Here immunoSEQ multiplex PCR was the method, and the copy in TCRdb shows in-frame clones only, minus some. The profile shows some 200,000 clones, 45% to 70% of them singletons. Material: CD8+ T cells sorted from blood. These receptors were obtained from a human donor in good health.

V and J are TRBV7-3 and TRBJ2-7; 8 bases are a match to TRBD1. Germline CDR1 is SGHTA and CDR2 is FQGTGA. With V trimmed by 1 base and J by 5 bases, 7 bases remained unmatched. The CDR3 is 15 amino acids. Here the CDR3 DNA reads TGTGCCAGCAGCTTAAGTCCAGGGGGCGTCAACGAGCAGTACTTC. Translated, it gives CASSLSPGGVNEQYF.

The chain joins TRBV15 to TRBJ2-5; no reliable D call. The CDR3 consists of 14 residues. Looked up from germline, CDR1 is LNHNV and CDR2 is YYDKDF (reference sequence). The V and J ends lost 0 bases and 5 bases respectively, with 10 bases between them. The CDR3 DNA reads as TGTGCCACCAGCAGAGATCAGCTTTCGGAGACCCAGTACTTC. Its protein is CATSRDQLSETQYF.

The CDR3 loop is CASSYQGVLGYGYTF. The CDR3 DNA is TGTGCCAGCAGTTACCAAGGGGTTCTGGGCTATGGCTACACCTTC. The rearrangement links TRBV6-5 to TRBJ1-2, with D possibly TRBD1 on 5 matching bases. CDR1 is MNHEY, CDR2 SVGAGI, per germline. With 2 bases removed from V and 4 bases from J, the gap between germline ends came to 14 bases. This CDR3 is 15 amino acids long.

J is TRBJ1-2 and V is TRBV29-1; a weak D match, TRBD1 (5 bases). Trimming left V 8 bases short and J 3 bases short, with 13 bases between. CDR1 SQVTM and CDR2 ANQGSEA come from the germline V gene. The CDR3 is made up of 12 amino acids. The CDR3: CSFNRDDYGYTF. CDR3 bases: TGCAGCTTCAATCGGGACGACTATGGCTACACCTTC.

This clone has just a few counts. The CDR3 DNA reads TGTGCCAGCAGTCCGCGGACAGGCGCCGACTATGGCTACACCTTC. Translating it yields CASSPRTGADYGYTF. The chain couples TRBV6-6 to TRBJ1-2; 7 bases agree with TRBD1. In germline, CDR1 is MNHNY, CDR2 SVGAGI (reference sequence). Germline trimming cut 5 bases from V and 3 bases from J; bases unmatched to any gene: 9. The CDR3 sequence is 15 residues long.

The chain carries TRBV13 and TRBJ1-2; D is undetermined. V was cut by 2 bases and J by 8 bases, with 12 bases left in between. This CDR3 contains 13 residues. Germline CDR1 reads PRHDT; CDR2 reads FYEKMQ (reference sequence). CDR3 DNA: TGTGCCAGCAGCTTATGGGGATGGGAAGGCTACACCTTC. Its translation: CASSLWGWEGYTF.

The V gene is TRBV7-6, the J gene TRBJ1-1; D is ambiguous. V gave up 1 base and J gave up 1 base, with 4 bases separating them. Germline V CDR1 and CDR2: SGHVS, FNYEAQ. The CDR3 consists of 13 residues. CDR3 nucleotides: TGTGCCAGCAGCTTAGGAAGGAACACTGAAGCTTTCTTT. Protein sequence: CASSLGRNTEAFF.

This clone was seen only a few times. Compared with germline, one end of the junction differs, possibly owing to a read error. V gene TRBV6-1 combines with J gene TRBJ1-1; perhaps TRBD1 as D (5 bases). The CDR3 runs to 16 residues. CDR1 and CDR2 (germline): MNHNS, SASEGT. The CDR3 loop reads CASNEQDPHMNTEAFF. The CDR3 DNA is TGTGCCAGCAATGAACAGGACCCACACATGAACACTGAAGCTTTCTTT.